The 12 T cell receptor beta chains below all came from one sample that was sequenced in a study of T-cell reconstitution after alpha-beta-depleted transplantation in children. The TCRbeta library was prepared with unique molecular identifiers. TCRdb re-called the PCR reads with MiXCR, one entry per CDR3 protein. The sample includes roughly 200,000 distinct CDR3 sequences, 6.6% seen only once; the top ten take 4.5% to 6.5%. The specimen was PBMCs, collected before TCRalphabeta/CD19-depleted stem cell transplant. Every receptor here comes from a boy aged 2 to 9 with acute lymphoblastic leukemia, due to receive a stem cell transplant.

At least ten counts were recorded for this clonotype. This chain connects TRBV5-5 to TRBJ1-3; no firm D call. The V gene lost 2 bases and the J gene lost 1 base, with 7 bases spanning the gap. The germline gives CDR1 SGHKS, CDR2 YYEKEE (reference sequence). This CDR3 has 14 amino acids. CDR3 DNA: TGTGCCAGCAGCTTATGGGAGTCTGGAAACACCATATATTTT. It specifies CASSLWESGNTIYF. The full variable domain, its missing parts supplied by reference TRBV5-5 and TRBJ1-3, is DAGVTQSPTHLIKTRGQQVTLRCSPISGHKSVSWYQQVLGQGPQFIFQYYEKEERGRGNFPDRFSARQFPNYSSELNVNALLLGDSALYLCASSLWESGNTIYFGEGSWLTVV.

This clonotype was observed many times. The chain employs TRBV3-1 and TRBJ1-1; unclear D gene. CDR1 is LGHDT and CDR2 is YNNKEL in the germline V gene (reference sequence). Trimming removed 3 bases at V and 1 base at J, with 9 bases between. The CDR3 totals 14 residues. This chain's CDR3 is CASSHTDKNTEAFF. The DNA of the CDR3 is TGTGCCAGCAGCCATACAGATAAGAACACTGAAGCTTTCTTT.

This clonotype was seen once. The gene calls are TRBV9 and TRBJ1-4; D unclear. Trimming stripped 1 base from V and 5 bases from J, with 9 bases between. Germline V gene lookup returns CDR1 SGDLS and CDR2 YYNGEE. The CDR3 loop spans 14 amino acids. CDR3 nucleotide sequence: TGTGCCAGCAGCGTAAGTGAGCGGAATGAAAAACTGTTTTTT. Encoded protein: CASSVSERNEKLFF.

This clonotype appeared many times. This chain connects TRBV5-1 to TRBJ2-3; D possibly corresponds to TRBD2 (6 bases). This CDR3 comprises 15 residues. Per germline, CDR1 SGHRS and CDR2 YFSETQ. The germline V and J ends were trimmed by 4 bases and 5 bases, with 17 bases remaining between them. CDR3 protein: CASSPGGLGEDTQYF. Written as DNA, the CDR3 is TGCGCCAGCAGCCCCGGGGGTCTAGGAGAAGATACGCAGTATTTT. The full variable domain, its missing parts supplied by reference TRBV5-1 and TRBJ2-3, is KAGVTQTPRYLIKTRGQQVTLSCSPISGHRSVSWYQQTPGQGLQFLFEYFSETQRNKGNFPGRFSGRQFSNSRSEMNVSTLELGDSALYLCASSPGGLGEDTQYFGPGTRLTVL.

This clonotype was counted only a few times. V gene TRBV20-1 combines with J gene TRBJ1-2; perhaps TRBD1 as D (6 bases). CDR1 DFQATT and CDR2 SNEGSKA come from the germline V gene (reference sequence). V lost 0 bases, J lost 6 bases, and 11 bases lay in between. The CDR3 extends over 13 amino acids. CDR3 DNA sequence: TGCAGTGCTAGAGATAAGTCAGGGGATGGCTACACCTTC. This gives the protein CSARDKSGDGYTF.

This clonotype was seen more than once but under ten times. The chain is built from TRBV7-3 and TRBJ1-3; D remains unclear. The CDR3 loop spans 16 amino acids. Germline values: CDR1 SGHTA, CDR2 FQGTGA. V was cut by 5 bases and J by 6 bases, with 20 bases left in between. The CDR3 DNA reads TGTGCCAGCAGCCCAAGGTTGCACGGGCCTACAAACACCATATATTTT. It translates to CASSPRLHGPTNTIYF.

The rearrangement links TRBV20-1 to TRBJ2-1; 12 bases match TRBD1. In germline, CDR1 is DFQATT, CDR2 SNEGSKA (reference sequence). The length of the CDR3 is 17 residues. CDR3 sequence: CSFGGQGARSSYNEQFF. Written as DNA, the CDR3 is TGCAGCTTCGGGGGACAGGGGGCCCGCAGCTCCTACAATGAGCAGTTCTTC.

The chain employs TRBV3-1 and TRBJ2-3; the match to TRBD2 covers 9 bases. Germline lookup yields CDR1 LGHDT and CDR2 YNNKEL (reference sequence). With 8 bases clipped from V and 0 bases from J, the junction kept 9 bases outside the gene matches. The CDR3 has 16 residues. The CDR3, as DNA: TGTGCCAGCTCCAACCGCCTAGCGGGGAGCACAGATACGCAGTATTTT. Translated, it gives CASSNRLAGSTDTQYF.

This clonotype was picked up a small number of times. This chain connects TRBV11-2 to TRBJ1-5; D possibly corresponds to TRBD1 (6 bases). V was shortened by 1 base and J by 6 bases, with 10 bases between the two germline ends. The germline gives CDR1 SGHAT, CDR2 FQNNGV. The CDR3 loop spans 14 amino acids. DNA for the CDR3: TGTGCCAGCAGCTTAGGGGGGGCGGCTCAGCCCCAGCATTTT. Protein product: CASSLGGAAQPQHF.

The rearrangement links TRBV7-6 to TRBJ2-7; 12 positions match TRBD2. CDR1 is SGHVS, CDR2 FNYEAQ, per germline. The CDR3 consists of 15 residues. The V and J ends lost 5 bases and 5 bases, in that order; junction bases with no gene match: 7. CDR3 nucleotide sequence: TGTGCCAGCAGCCCTAGCGGGAGGGGCACGGACGAGCAGTACTTC. It is translated as CASSPSGRGTDEQYF.

This clonotype was seen many times. This chain connects TRBV28 to TRBJ2-7, with TRBD1 identical over 9 bases. The CDR3 is 17 amino acids. The V segment lost 2 bases and the J segment 3 bases; nucleotides outside the gene matches: 11. The germline V gene has CDR1 MDHEN and CDR2 SYDVKM. The CDR3 DNA reads as TGTGCCAGCAGTTTAGAAGCCTCGGGACAGGGACGCTACGAGCAGTACTTC. Encoded protein: CASSLEASGQGRYEQYF.

There are many counts of this clonotype. V is TRBV6-5 and J is TRBJ1-6; 8 positions match TRBD1. The CDR3 is made up of 14 amino acids. CDR1 and CDR2 (germline): MNHEY, SVGAGI. Trimming removed 8 bases from V and 8 bases from J; junction bases left unmatched: 8. This CDR3 is CASATGGIYSPLHF. CDR3 DNA: TGTGCCAGCGCCACAGGGGGAATCTATTCACCCCTCCACTTT.